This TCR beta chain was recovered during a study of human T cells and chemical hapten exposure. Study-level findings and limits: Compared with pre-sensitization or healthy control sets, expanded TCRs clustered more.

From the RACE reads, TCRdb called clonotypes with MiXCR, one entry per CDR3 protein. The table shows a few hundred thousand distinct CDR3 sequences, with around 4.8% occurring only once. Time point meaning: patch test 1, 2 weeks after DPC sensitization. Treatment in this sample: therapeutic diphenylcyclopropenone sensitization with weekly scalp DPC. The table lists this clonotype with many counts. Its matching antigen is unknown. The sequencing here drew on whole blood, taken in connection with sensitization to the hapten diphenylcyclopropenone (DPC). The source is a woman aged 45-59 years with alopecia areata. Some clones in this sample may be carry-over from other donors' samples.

CDR3 in DNA: TGTGCCAGCAGCTTTCGGACGGGAGACACTGAAGCTTTCTTT. This sequence encodes CASSFRTGDTEAFF. This sequence joins TRBV9 and TRBJ1-1; D unresolved. CDR1 and CDR2 from the germline V gene are SGDLS and YYNGEE. Trimming left V 4 bases short and J 3 bases short, with 13 bases between. CDR3 length: 14 residues.